The 12 T cell receptor beta chains below come from one sample, sequenced in a study of beta chain features in type 1 diabetes. Every bit of the isolated RNA underwent reverse transcription, so sequencing read expressed TCRB transcripts. TCRdb's table, derived via immunoSEQ multiplex PCR, lists solely in-frame clones and lacks some. The sample has around 500,000 clones; about an eighth are singletons. Sequencing used naive CD4+ T cells from blood. The receptors originated from a woman aged 18 to 35 in good health.

The chain uses TRBV7-4 and TRBJ2-7; no definite D call. The CDR3 contains 16 residues. V was trimmed by 0 bases and J by 3 bases, leaving 15 bases between them. Per the germline V gene, CDR1 is SGHVT and CDR2 is SQSDAQ. CDR3 protein: CASSLARLGRVYEQYV. The CDR3 bases are TGTGCCAGCAGCTTAGCGAGGTTGGGCAGAGTCTACGAGCAGTACGTC.

The chain is built from TRBV4-1 and TRBJ1-2, with D tentatively TRBD1 (6 bases). The CDR3 consists of 18 residues. Germline-derived CDR1 and CDR2 are MGHRA and YSYEKL. V was cut by 1 base and J by 2 bases, with 20 bases left in between. The CDR3 sequence: CASSQARGQGPRNYGYTF. The CDR3, as DNA: TGCGCCAGCAGCCAAGCCAGAGGCCAGGGGCCAAGAAACTATGGCTACACCTTC.

This clone was found a few times. The chain has TRBV6-4 and TRBJ2-6; D not certain. The CDR3 is 14 residues long. Germline V gene lookup returns CDR1 MRHNA and CDR2 SNTAGT. Trimming took 2 bases from V and 4 from J, leaving 6 bases between them. The CDR3: CASSDGAGANVLTF. The DNA for the CDR3 is TGTGCCAGCAGTGACGGAGCAGGGGCCAACGTCCTGACTTTC.

This clone appeared a few times. V gene TRBV7-9 combines with J gene TRBJ1-4, with D hard to call. Trimming cost V 3 bases and J 0 bases, with 5 bases left between them. Per germline, CDR1 SEHNR and CDR2 FQNEAQ (reference sequence). CDR3 length equals 14 residues. The CDR3 reads CASSLFATNEKLFF. CDR3 DNA: TGTGCCAGCAGCTTGTTTGCAACTAATGAAAAACTGTTTTTT.

The J gene is TRBJ2-6, the V gene TRBV4-3; D might be TRBD2 (5 bases). V was pared by 0 bases and J by 2 bases, with 5 bases between. Per the germline V gene, CDR1 is LGHNA and CDR2 is YSLEER. This CDR3 is 15 amino acids long. The CDR3 DNA reads TGCGCCAGCAGCCAAGAGAGGGCTGGGGCCAACGTCCTGACTTTC. Protein product: CASSQERAGANVLTF.

The V and J genes are TRBV5-8 and TRBJ1-2, with D unresolved. Between the trimmed V and J ends, which lost 4 bases and 4 bases, there was a span of 17 bases. Germline loops: CDR1 SGHTS, CDR2 YDEGEE. The CDR3 consists of 15 residues. Written as DNA, the CDR3 is TGTGCCAGCAGCCAAAGGCTTAGGGATCGCTATGGCTACACCTTC. This translates into CASSQRLRDRYGYTF.

The chain uses TRBV7-3 and TRBJ2-6, with D hard to call. Germline V gene lookup returns CDR1 SGHTA and CDR2 FQGTGA. The length of the CDR3 is 14 residues. The V and J ends lost 4 bases and 4 bases respectively, with 8 bases between them. CDR3 residues: CASSSPEGANVLTF. The CDR3 DNA is TGTGCCAGCAGCTCTCCCGAGGGGGCCAACGTCCTGACTTTC.

This clone appeared a few times. In DNA form, the CDR3 reads TGTGCCAGCAGTGGGTGGGGAGATACGCAGTATTTT. It translates to CASSGWGDTQYF. The rearrangement links TRBV6-5 to TRBJ2-3; D not certain. The CDR3 covers 12 residues. Trimming stripped 5 bases from V and 5 bases from J, with 8 bases between. CDR1 is MNHEY, CDR2 SVGAGI, per germline.

This clone was detected a few times. The chain joins TRBV29-1 to TRBJ2-1; 12 bases fit TRBD1. Germline CDR1 SQVTM, CDR2 ANQGSEA. This CDR3 has 17 residues. V trimming: 1 base; J trimming: 8 bases; junction bases outside the gene matches: 12. The CDR3 region is CSVEGWGDRGLKDEQFF. In DNA, the CDR3 is TGCAGCGTTGAAGGCTGGGGGGACAGGGGGCTAAAGGATGAGCAGTTCTTC.

This clone was observed a handful of times. An end of the junction does not agree with germline; a read error may underlie this. The CDR3: CSSSLPSPRQEF. The CDR3 DNA is TGTTCCAGCAGCCTCCCTTCCCCGAGACAGGAATTT. The chain employs TRBV14 and TRBJ1-1; D possibly corresponds to TRBD1 (6 bases). The CDR3 is 12 residues long. The V gene's germline CDR1 is SGHDN and CDR2 FVKESK. Full variable domain (missing parts from reference TRBV14 and TRBJ1-1): EAGVTQFPSHSVIEKGQTVTLRCDPISGHDNLYWYRRVMGKEIKFLLHFVKESKQDESGMPNNRFLAERTGGTYSTLKVQPAELEDSGVYFCSSSLPSPRQEFGQGTRLTVV.

V is TRBV6-6 and J is TRBJ2-4, with TRBD2 matching 7 bases. CDR1 and CDR2 (germline): MNHNY, SVGAGI (reference sequence). The CDR3 is made up of 14 amino acids. V shed 2 bases, J shed 8 bases, and the junction held 6 bases outside the gene matches. The CDR3 DNA is TGTGCCAGCAGTTACCAAGGAGGGAGGGACATTCAGTACTTC. This translates into CASSYQGGRDIQYF.

This clone was counted ten times or more. V gene TRBV4-3 combines with J gene TRBJ2-1; D is ambiguous. V dropped 4 bases and J dropped 7 bases, with 5 bases sitting between them. The CDR3 extends over 11 amino acids. Germline lookup yields CDR1 LGHNA and CDR2 YSLEER. The CDR3 loop is CASSLLNEQFF. Here the CDR3 DNA reads TGCGCCAGCAGCCTTCTTAATGAGCAGTTCTTC.